This T cell receptor beta chain was found in a study of cytomegalovirus exposure and HLA in healthy donors. Sequenced by immunoSEQ multiplex PCR; TCRdb stores in-frame clones only, minus some. The sample lists some 130,000 clones, 88% occurring once. This CDR3 comprises 13 residues. The V gene's germline CDR1 is SQVTM and CDR2 ANQGSEA. V dropped 2 bases and J dropped 1 base, with 9 bases sitting between them. V usage is TRBV29-1 and J usage is TRBJ2-7; TRBD1 is a possible D gene (5 bases). The sequenced material came from PBMCs. This clonotype was obtained from a man between 25 and 39 years old in good health and CMV-seronegative. CDR3 coding DNA: TGCAGCGTTGAAACAGGATCATCCTACGAGCAGTACTTC. Translating gives CSVETGSSYEQYF.